The entry below describes one T cell receptor beta chain. The sample comes from a study of blood T cell repertoires in COVID-19. As for the study in general: Italy, Spain and the United States were the sources of the convalescent and acute COVID-19 samples.

Participants spanned ages about 18 to 90 years and resided in fewer than 30 US areas. People in the exposed group encountered a COVID-19 case within 2 weeks before entering the study. As handled by the study authors: Amplified reference gene primers provided the basis for estimating nucleated cell counts. Method: immunoSEQ multiplex PCR; TCRdb's copy keeps in-frame clones and lacks some. From that table come the V and J calls and clone size; the DNA was used to work out D and trimming. Of around 400,000 clones in the sample, 88% were seen once. Sequenced material: PBMCs or T cells enriched from blood (not recorded which). The receptor was isolated from a woman aged 18-35 years who had been exposed to COVID-19.

CDR3 DNA: TGTGCCAGCTCACCTCTTATCAACTCTGGGGCCAGACCCTATGGCTACACCTTC. Its translation: CASSPLINSGARPYGYTF. V usage is TRBV18 and J usage is TRBJ1-2; perhaps TRBD1 as D (5 bases). Germline loops: CDR1 KGHSH, CDR2 LQKENI. V was trimmed by 3 bases and J by 4 bases, leaving 24 bases between them. This CDR3 is built from 18 residues.